These 2 T cell receptor beta chains came from one sample sequenced in a study of blood T cell repertoires in COVID-19. The method was immunoSEQ multiplex PCR; TCRdb's version includes in-frame clones alone and lacks a portion of them. The sample lists roughly 290,000 clones; approximately 87% were seen once. Material for sequencing was peripheral blood. The receptors come from a woman aged 45-65 years who had recovered from COVID-19.

J is TRBJ2-1 and V is TRBV7-7; 7 positions match TRBD2. Per germline, CDR1 SSHAT and CDR2 FNYEAQ (reference sequence). With V trimmed by 3 bases and J by 8 bases, 10 bases remained unmatched. This CDR3 comprises 15 residues. CDR3 amino acids: CASSFRGVEGDEQFF. For the CDR3, the DNA is TGTGCCAGCAGCTTCCGGGGGGTCGAAGGGGATGAGCAGTTCTTC.

The J gene is TRBJ2-3, the V gene TRBV11-2; TRBD1 aligns across 9 bases. V lost 3 bases and J lost 4; bases outside the gene matches: 8. CDR1 SGHAT and CDR2 FQNNGV come from the germline V gene. The CDR3 runs 16 residues. The CDR3 nucleotides read TGTGCCAGCAGCTTCCCCGGACAGGGGAGCCCAGATACGCAGTATTTT. Amino acid sequence: CASSFPGQGSPDTQYF.